This record covers a single TCR beta chain. Sequenced by immunoSEQ multiplex PCR; TCRdb stores in-frame clones only, minus some. In the table there are approximately 6,300 clones, about 61% of which are singletons. This record belongs to a study of neoadjuvant nivolumab and ipilimumab in lung cancer. The CDR3 is 13 residues long. Germline lookup yields CDR1 ENHRY and CDR2 SYGVKD. With 6 bases clipped from V and 0 bases from J, the junction kept 2 bases outside the gene matches. The sequence was collected from an adult with non-small cell lung cancer. This chain links TRBV10-3 with TRBJ2-7, with 7 nucleotides matching TRBD1. The starting material was tumor tissue, obtained after neoadjuvant nivolumab, alone or with ipilimumab, at or shortly before surgery. CDR3: CAISRQGSYEQYF. The CDR3 DNA is TGTGCCATCAGCAGACAGGGCTCCTACGAGCAGTACTTC.